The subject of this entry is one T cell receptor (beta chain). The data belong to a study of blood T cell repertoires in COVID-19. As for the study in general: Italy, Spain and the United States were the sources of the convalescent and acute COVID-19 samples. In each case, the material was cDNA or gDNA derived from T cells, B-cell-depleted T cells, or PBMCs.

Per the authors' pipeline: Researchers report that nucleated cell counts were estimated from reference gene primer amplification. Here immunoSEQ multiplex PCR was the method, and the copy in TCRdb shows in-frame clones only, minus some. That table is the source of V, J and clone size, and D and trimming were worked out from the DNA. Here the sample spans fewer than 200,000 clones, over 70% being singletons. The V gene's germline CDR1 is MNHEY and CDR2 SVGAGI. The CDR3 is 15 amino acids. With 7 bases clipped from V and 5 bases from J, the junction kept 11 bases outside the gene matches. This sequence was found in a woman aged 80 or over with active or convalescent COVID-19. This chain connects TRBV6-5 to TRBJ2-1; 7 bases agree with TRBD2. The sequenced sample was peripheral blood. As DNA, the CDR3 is TGTGCCAGCACCCGCGGGACTACCATTAACAATGAGCAGTTCTTC. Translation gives CASTRGTTINNEQFF.